This T cell receptor beta chain was recovered during a study of T cell repertoires in cytomegalovirus infection. Overall study: Public signatures in TCR beta pointed to CMV infection and matching HLA type. Whole-study findings and limits: HLA-C-restricted CMV-specific TCR beta clonotypes were dominant in the ex vivo response. Identification of carriers of CMV plus the relevant HLA was achieved through cumulative public TCR beta family frequency.

TCRdb reprocessed the reads via MiXCR and lists one record per CDR3 protein. The profile covers about 490,000 distinct CDR3 sequences, with more than 20% appearing a single time and roughly an eighth taken by the ten largest. Germline CDR1 reads ENHRY; CDR2 reads SYGVKD. V shed 8 bases and J shed 7 bases, with 17 bases lying between them. The CDR3 is made up of 13 amino acids. This clonotype appeared a few times. Its antigen remains unknown. The receptor was isolated from a human donor in good health (CMV status not recorded). Some clones in this sample may be carry-over from other donors' samples. The V call is TRBV10-3, the J call TRBJ1-2; the D gene is possibly TRBD1 (5 bases). The sequenced material came from PBMCs. The CDR3 sequence is CAIGGEGSPGYTF. The CDR3, as DNA: TGTGCCATCGGGGGGGAGGGGAGTCCTGGCTACACCTTC.